This is a list of T cell receptor beta chains from one sample in a study of T cells in Graves' hyperthyroidism and ophthalmopathy. TCRdb ran MiXCR on the multiplex PCR reads and lists one entry per CDR3 protein. The sample includes about 420,000 distinct CDR3 sequences, 15% to 19% of them seen just once. The sample was blood. These receptors came from a woman aged 18-29 years with Graves' hyperthyroidism. Each CDR3 is given with its conserved first and last residue. D genes are given only for firm matches. Where a row states a size, it is once, few, many or the class of an expanded clone; other rows omit it.

d_call	v_call	j_call	clone_size	cdr3_nt	cdr3_aa
NA	TRBV24-1	TRBJ2-5	many	TGTGCCACCAGTGCAGCGGGCCGCCGAGAGACCCAGTACTTC	CATSAAGRRETQYF
NA	TRBV6-2/TRBV6-3	TRBJ1-1	few	TGTGCCAGCACTACCGTGGACGACACTGAAGCTTTCTTT	CASTTVDDTEAFF
NA	TRBV7-2	TRBJ2-1	few	TGTGCCAGCAGACTAACTAGCCCCGAGCAGTTCTTC	CASRLTSPEQFF
NA	TRBV3-1	TRBJ2-3	NA	TGTGCCAGCAACGCTAGCGAGAGGCGGGACACAGATACGCAGTATTTT	CASNASERRDTDTQYF
TRBD2	TRBV6-1	TRBJ2-3	many	TGTGCCAGCAGTCCTTATGAGGGACTAGTTTCAGATACGCAGTATTTT	CASSPYEGLVSDTQYF
NA	TRBV7-9	TRBJ1-6	many	TGTGCCAGCAGCTTCTCCCAGGGATTTCGAAATTCACCCCTCCACTTT	CASSFSQGFRNSPLHF
NA	TRBV27	TRBJ2-7	NA	TGTGCCAGCAGGTTAGGCGCTTCGAGCTCCTACGAGCAGTACTTC	CASRLGASSSYEQYF
TRBD1	TRBV20-1	TRBJ1-2	NA	TGCAGTGCTAAACCGGGACAGGGGACCCTAGGGTATGGCTACACCTTC	CSAKPGQGTLGYGYTF
NA	TRBV10-3	TRBJ2-7	few	TGTGCCATCAGTGGGACCGGGGGTTCCTACGAGCAGTACTTC	CAISGTGGSYEQYF
TRBD1	TRBV20-1	TRBJ2-7	NA	TGCAGTGCCAGACAGGGTCCCTACGAGCAGTACTTC	CSARQGPYEQYF
TRBD1	TRBV10-3	TRBJ1-1	NA	TGTGCCATCAGTTCAGGGGGCGTGGAGACTGAAGCTTTCTTT	CAISSGGVETEAFF
NA	TRBV7-9	TRBJ2-1	few	TGTGCCAGCAGCTTAGCGCGTCAGCCACCTGAGCAGTTCTTC	CASSLARQPPEQFF
TRBD2	TRBV28	TRBJ2-2	few	TGTGCCAGCAGTTTTATAAGGCGTCAGCGGGAGACCGGGGAGCTGTTTTTT	CASSFIRRQRETGELFF
NA	TRBV19	TRBJ2-2	once	TGTGCCAGTAGCGGGGCGGGCACCGGGGAGCTGTTTTTT	CASSGAGTGELFF
NA	TRBV2	TRBJ2-1	many	TGTGCCAGCAGTGAAATGCTGAACAATGAGCAGTTCTTC	CASSEMLNNEQFF
NA	TRBV12-3/TRBV12-4	TRBJ1-1	many	TGTGCCAGCAGTTTACTAATCCGAGACCTCTCCCAGAACACTGAAGCTTTCTTT	CASSLLIRDLSQNTEAFF
NA	TRBV18	TRBJ2-7	NA	TGTGCCAGCTCACCAGGAGGTCCCTGGGACGAGCAGTACTTC	CASSPGGPWDEQYF
TRBD1	TRBV28	TRBJ1-5	many	TGTGCCAGCAGAAGGGGGACAGGGTTCAATCAGCCCCAGCATTTT	CASRRGTGFNQPQHF
TRBD2	TRBV5-1	TRBJ2-5	NA	TGCGCCAGCAGCTTCGGACTAGCGGCGTACCAAGAGACCCAGTACTTC	CASSFGLAAYQETQYF
NA	TRBV7-2	TRBJ2-2	many	TGTGCCAGCAGCTCGGGACATTCAACCGGGGAGCTGTTTTTT	CASSSGHSTGELFF
NA	TRBV11-2	TRBJ2-1	many	TGTGCCAGCAGCTTACGGCTGCACAATGAGCAGTTCTTC	CASSLRLHNEQFF
NA	TRBV5-6	TRBJ2-1	few	TGTGCCAGCAGCTTGGTTGGTGCAGCCCGGGAGCAGTTCTTC	CASSLVGAAREQFF
NA	TRBV28	TRBJ2-4	many	TGTGCCAGCAGGATACTAGCCAAAAACATTCAGTACTTC	CASRILAKNIQYF
NA	TRBV6-1	TRBJ1-1	many	TGTGCCAGAAGCGGGCTTCTTTGTATGAACACTGAAGCTTTCTTT	CARSGLLCMNTEAFF
TRBD1	TRBV18	TRBJ1-2	NA	TGTGCCGGCTCACCTCGGGACAGTTTCTATGGCTACACCTTC	CAGSPRDSFYGYTF
NA	TRBV7-9	TRBJ2-3	few	TGTGCCAGCAGCGCAAGACAGGTGGACACAGATACGCAGTATTTT	CASSARQVDTDTQYF
TRBD2	TRBV20-1	TRBJ2-1	few	TGCAGTGCTAGAGTGGTTAGCGGGAGATTTTCCTACAATGAGCAGTTCTTC	CSARVVSGRFSYNEQFF
NA	TRBV18	TRBJ1-2	many	TGTGCCAGCTCACCACTAAAGGCGTATGGCTACACCTTC	CASSPLKAYGYTF
TRBD1	TRBV20-1	TRBJ2-7	few	TGCAGTGCTCTAAGGGGGCTAGCAGCGTATGAGCAGTACTTC	CSALRGLAAYEQYF
NA	TRBV12-3/TRBV12-4	TRBJ2-6	NA	TGTGCCAGCAGTTCCGTTGGGGCCAACGTCCTGACTTTC	CASSSVGANVLTF
TRBD2	TRBV2	TRBJ2-1	many	TGTGCCAGCAGGGAAGGGTGGGCGGGAGCCTACAATGAGCAGTTCTTC	CASREGWAGAYNEQFF
NA	TRBV7-8	TRBJ1-1	many	TGTGCCAGCAGCTTAGGCGGACCCACTGAAGCTTTCTTT	CASSLGGPTEAFF
NA	TRBV29-1	TRBJ2-2	NA	TGCAGCGTGGGATTTAGGGGTGGTTCGAACACCGGGGAGCTGTTTTTT	CSVGFRGGSNTGELFF
TRBD1	TRBV9	TRBJ2-1	many	TGTGCCAGCAGCGGACAGGGTGTATACAATGAGCAGTTCTTC	CASSGQGVYNEQFF
NA	TRBV20-1	TRBJ2-7	many	TGCAGTGCGCCCCACCCCGACAGCTACGAGCAGTACTTC	CSAPHPDSYEQYF
NA	TRBV11-2	TRBJ1-6	many	TGTGCCAGCAGGAGGGGTCTCAGCTCCTATAATTCACCCCTCCACTTT	CASRRGLSSYNSPLHF
NA	TRBV29-1	TRBJ1-2	NA	TGCAGCGTTGAACCGCAGGGAGGAAATGGCTACACCTTC	CSVEPQGGNGYTF
NA	TRBV4-1	TRBJ1-5	NA	TGCGCCAGCAGCCAAGTTCCGGGGTCAGGTCAGCCCCAGCATTTT	CASSQVPGSGQPQHF
TRBD2	TRBV5-6	TRBJ2-2	NA	TGTGCCAGCAGCTTGGGAATTAGCGGGAGGGCCGCGACCGGGGAGCTGTTTTTT	CASSLGISGRAATGELFF
NA	TRBV6-1	TRBJ1-3	many	TGTGCCAGCAGTGCTTCGGGACACCTTCCGGGAAACACCATATATTTT	CASSASGHLPGNTIYF
NA	TRBV7-6	TRBJ2-1	NA	TGTGCCAGCAGCACCATAAGTGGAGGCTCCTACAATGAGCAGTTCTTC	CASSTISGGSYNEQFF
NA	TRBV7-9	TRBJ2-2	NA	TGTGCCAGCAGCCCAAGGGAGGGGGCACACACCGGGGAGCTGTTTTTT	CASSPREGAHTGELFF
TRBD1	TRBV6-1	TRBJ1-5	NA	TGTGCCAGCGGGACAGGGGGCTTTAATCAGCCCCAGCATTTT	CASGTGGFNQPQHF
NA	TRBV15	TRBJ1-6	NA	TGTGCCACCAGCAGAGCGGGCAGGGCAATTTCACCCCTCCACTTT	CATSRAGRAISPLHF
NA	TRBV4-2	TRBJ1-2	many	TGTGCCAGCAGCGCAGCGCGGGGGACTAACTATGGCTACACCTTC	CASSAARGTNYGYTF
NA	TRBV6-1	TRBJ1-2	NA	TGTGCCAGCAGTCCCCGGGCAGGGTATAACTATGGCTACACCTTC	CASSPRAGYNYGYTF
NA	TRBV7-2	TRBJ2-1	many	TGTGCCAGCAGCTTAGCGTGGGGGAATGAGCAGTTCTTC	CASSLAWGNEQFF
NA	TRBV20-1	TRBJ2-2	few	TGCAGTGCTAGAGAAGGGAACGCGAACACCGGGGAGCTGTTTTTT	CSAREGNANTGELFF
NA	TRBV12-3/TRBV12-4	TRBJ1-5	NA	TGTGCCAGCAGTTGGAGGGGCTCCGGGCGTAATCAGCCCCAGCATTTT	CASSWRGSGRNQPQHF
TRBD1	TRBV20-1	TRBJ1-2	NA	TGCAGTGTCCTGACAGGGCTCAACTATGGCTACACCTTC	CSVLTGLNYGYTF
NA	TRBV9	TRBJ1-3	few	TGTGCCAGCAGCCCGAGATCCGGTTCACAGGGAAAAGGTGGAAACACCATATATTTT	CASSPRSGSQGKGGNTIYF
TRBD1	TRBV6-4	TRBJ1-5	many	TGTGCCAGCAGTGAAGGGACAGCACAGCCCCAGCATTTT	CASSEGTAQPQHF
NA	TRBV7-9	TRBJ2-1	NA	TGTGCCAGCAGCTTAGGATGGGGATCGGATGAGCAGTTCTTC	CASSLGWGSDEQFF
TRBD1	TRBV5-1	TRBJ1-1	many	TGCGCCAGCACTGTGACAGGGTGGGGCACTGAAGCTTTCTTT	CASTVTGWGTEAFF
NA	TRBV24-1	TRBJ1-5	many	TGTGCCACCAGTGACCCTCGGGCCAATCAGCCCCAGCATTTT	CATSDPRANQPQHF